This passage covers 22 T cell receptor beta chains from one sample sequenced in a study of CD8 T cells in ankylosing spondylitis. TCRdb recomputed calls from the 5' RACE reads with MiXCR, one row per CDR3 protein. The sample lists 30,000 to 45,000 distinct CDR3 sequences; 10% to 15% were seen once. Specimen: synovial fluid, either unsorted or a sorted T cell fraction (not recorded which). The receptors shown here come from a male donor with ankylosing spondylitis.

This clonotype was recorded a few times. The CDR3 nucleotides are TGTGCCACCAGTGGCTCCCTCAACACCGGGGAGCTGTTTTTT. Translation: CATSGSLNTGELFF. The V call is TRBV24-1, the J call TRBJ2-2; no reliable D call. The CDR3 sequence is 14 residues long. The germline CDR1 and CDR2 sequences are KGHDR and SFDVKD. Trimming took 5 bases from V and 2 from J, leaving 8 bases between them.

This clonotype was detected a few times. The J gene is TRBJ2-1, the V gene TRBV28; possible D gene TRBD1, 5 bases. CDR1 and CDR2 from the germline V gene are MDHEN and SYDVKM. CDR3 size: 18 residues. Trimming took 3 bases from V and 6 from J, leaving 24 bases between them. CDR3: CASSFKLGPFSFSNEQFF. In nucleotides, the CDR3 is TGTGCCAGCAGTTTCAAGTTGGGGCCTTTCTCATTCTCCAATGAGCAGTTCTTC.

The CDR3 loop is CAWRGAGIDTGELFF. The CDR3 nucleotides are TGTGCCTGGAGGGGGGCGGGGATCGACACCGGGGAGCTGTTTTTT. The chain links TRBV30 to TRBJ2-2; possibly TRBD1 or TRBD2 for D (6 bases each). The length of the CDR3 is 15 residues. V shed 3 bases and J shed 3 bases, with 14 bases lying between them. Germline CDR1 is GTSNPN and CDR2 is SVGIG (reference sequence).

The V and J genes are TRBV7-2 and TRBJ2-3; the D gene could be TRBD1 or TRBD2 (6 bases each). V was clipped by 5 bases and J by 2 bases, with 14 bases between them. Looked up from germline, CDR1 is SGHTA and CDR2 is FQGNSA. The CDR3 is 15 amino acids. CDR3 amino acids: CASSRGGQATDTQYF. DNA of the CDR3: TGTGCCAGCAGCCGAGGGGGGCAGGCCACAGATACGCAGTATTTT.

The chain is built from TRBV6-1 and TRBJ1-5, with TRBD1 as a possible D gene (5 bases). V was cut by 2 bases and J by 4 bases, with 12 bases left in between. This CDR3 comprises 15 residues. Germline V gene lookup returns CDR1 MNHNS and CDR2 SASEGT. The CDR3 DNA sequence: TGTGCCAGCAGTGAATTAGTGGGGGGAAATCAGCCCCAGCATTTT. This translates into CASSELVGGNQPQHF.

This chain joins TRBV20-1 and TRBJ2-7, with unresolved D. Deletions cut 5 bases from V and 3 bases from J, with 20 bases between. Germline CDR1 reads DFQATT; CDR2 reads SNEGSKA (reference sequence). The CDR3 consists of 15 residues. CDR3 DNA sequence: TGCAGTGCTCCCCGGAGTGCTGGACCGGTCTACGAGCAGTACTTC. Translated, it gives CSAPRSAGPVYEQYF.

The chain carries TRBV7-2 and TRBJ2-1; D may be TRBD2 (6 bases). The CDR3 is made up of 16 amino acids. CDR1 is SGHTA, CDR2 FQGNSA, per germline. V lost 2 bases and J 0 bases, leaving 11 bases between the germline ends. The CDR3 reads CASSLLGGSSYNEQFF. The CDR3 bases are TGTGCCAGCAGCTTATTAGGAGGGAGCTCCTACAATGAGCAGTTCTTC.

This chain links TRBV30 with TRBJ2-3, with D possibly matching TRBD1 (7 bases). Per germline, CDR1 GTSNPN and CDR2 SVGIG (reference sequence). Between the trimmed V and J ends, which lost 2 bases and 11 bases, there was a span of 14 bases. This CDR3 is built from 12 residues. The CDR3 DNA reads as TGTGCCTGGAGTCCAGGGGGGTTGAAGCAGTATTTT. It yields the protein CAWSPGGLKQYF.

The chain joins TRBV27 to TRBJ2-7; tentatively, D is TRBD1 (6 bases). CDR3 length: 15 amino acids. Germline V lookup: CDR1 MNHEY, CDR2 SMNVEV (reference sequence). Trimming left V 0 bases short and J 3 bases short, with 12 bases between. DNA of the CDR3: TGTGCCAGCAGTTTATCGCGGGCAGGGGTCTACGAGCAGTACTTC. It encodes CASSLSRAGVYEQYF.

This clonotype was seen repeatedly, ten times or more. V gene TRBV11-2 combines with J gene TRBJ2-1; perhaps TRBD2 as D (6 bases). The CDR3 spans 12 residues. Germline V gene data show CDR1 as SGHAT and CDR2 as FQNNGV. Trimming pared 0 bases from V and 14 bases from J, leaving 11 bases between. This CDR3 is CASSLDRSSEFF. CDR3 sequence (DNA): TGTGCCAGCAGCTTAGATCGGTCTAGCGAGTTCTTC.

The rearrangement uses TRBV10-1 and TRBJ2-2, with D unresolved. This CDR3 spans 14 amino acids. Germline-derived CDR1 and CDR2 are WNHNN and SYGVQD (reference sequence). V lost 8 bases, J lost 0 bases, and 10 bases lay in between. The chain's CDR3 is CASGYTANTGELFF. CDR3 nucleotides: TGCGCCAGCGGGTACACTGCGAACACCGGGGAGCTGTTTTTT.

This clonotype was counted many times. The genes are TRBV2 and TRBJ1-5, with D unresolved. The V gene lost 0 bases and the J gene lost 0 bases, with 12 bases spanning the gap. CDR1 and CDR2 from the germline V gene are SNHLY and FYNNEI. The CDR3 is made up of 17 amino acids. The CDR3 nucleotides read TGTGCCAGCAGTGAAGCTAGACATCCCAGTAGCAATCAGCCCCAGCATTTT. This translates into CASSEARHPSSNQPQHF.

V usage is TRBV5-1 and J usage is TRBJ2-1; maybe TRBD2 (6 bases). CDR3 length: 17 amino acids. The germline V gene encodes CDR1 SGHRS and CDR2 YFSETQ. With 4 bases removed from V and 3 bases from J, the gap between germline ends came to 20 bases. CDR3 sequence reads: CASSGGLERAVYNEQFF. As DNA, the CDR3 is TGCGCCAGCAGCGGGGGACTGGAGCGGGCCGTCTACAATGAGCAGTTCTTC.

CDR3 amino acids: CASSKVGGQSFTYGYTF. For the CDR3, the DNA is TGTGCCAGCAGCAAAGTAGGGGGACAGTCGTTTACCTATGGCTACACCTTC. The chain couples TRBV9 to TRBJ1-2; 7 bases are shared with TRBD1. Germline loops: CDR1 SGDLS, CDR2 YYNGEE. This CDR3 spans 17 amino acids. The V gene end was trimmed by 4 bases and the J gene end by 4 bases; junction bases not matched to a gene: 16.

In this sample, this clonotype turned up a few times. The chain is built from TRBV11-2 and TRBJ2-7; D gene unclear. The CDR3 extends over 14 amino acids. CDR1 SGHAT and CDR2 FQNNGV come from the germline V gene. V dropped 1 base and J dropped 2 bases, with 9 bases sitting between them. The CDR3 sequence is CASSLGPVPYEQYF. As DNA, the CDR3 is TGTGCCAGCAGCTTAGGACCCGTCCCCTACGAGCAGTACTTC.

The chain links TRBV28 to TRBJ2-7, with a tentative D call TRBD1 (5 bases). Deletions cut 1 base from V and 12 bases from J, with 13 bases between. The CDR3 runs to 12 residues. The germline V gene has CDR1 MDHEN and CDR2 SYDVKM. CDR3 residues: CASSLSRARVYF. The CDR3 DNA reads TGTGCCAGCAGTTTATCCAGGGCTAGGGTGTACTTC.

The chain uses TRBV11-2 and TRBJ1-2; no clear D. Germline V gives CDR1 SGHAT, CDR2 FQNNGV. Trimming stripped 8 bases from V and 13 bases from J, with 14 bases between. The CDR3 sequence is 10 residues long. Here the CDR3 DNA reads TGTGCCAGCCCTTTGGGCGAGATCACCTTC. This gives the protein CASPLGEITF.

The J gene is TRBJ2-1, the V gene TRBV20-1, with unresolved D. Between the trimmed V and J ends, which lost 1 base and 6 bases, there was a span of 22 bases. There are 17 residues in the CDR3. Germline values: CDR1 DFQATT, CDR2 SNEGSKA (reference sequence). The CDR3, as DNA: TGCAGTGCTAGAGGTGGGGTTGGCCGTCGGGTCTTCAATGAGCAGTTCTTC. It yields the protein CSARGGVGRRVFNEQFF.

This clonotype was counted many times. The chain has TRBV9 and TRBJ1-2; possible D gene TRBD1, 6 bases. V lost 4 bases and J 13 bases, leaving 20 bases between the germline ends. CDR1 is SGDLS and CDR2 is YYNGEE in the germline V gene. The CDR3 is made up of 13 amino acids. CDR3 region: CASSPREGGQTTF. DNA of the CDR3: TGTGCCAGCAGCCCCCGGGAAGGGGGGCAGACCACCTTC.

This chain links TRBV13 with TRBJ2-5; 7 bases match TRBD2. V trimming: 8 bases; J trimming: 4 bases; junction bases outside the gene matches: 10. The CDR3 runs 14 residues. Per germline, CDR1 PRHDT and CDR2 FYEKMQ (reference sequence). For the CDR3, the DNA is TGTGCCAGCTCCGGGCGGGGGTGGCGAGAGACCCAGTACTTC. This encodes CASSGRGWRETQYF.

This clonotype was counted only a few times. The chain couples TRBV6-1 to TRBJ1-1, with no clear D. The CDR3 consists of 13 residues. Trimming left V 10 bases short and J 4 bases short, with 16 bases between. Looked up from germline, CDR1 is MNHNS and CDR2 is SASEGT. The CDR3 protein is CATEEGETTEAFF. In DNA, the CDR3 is TGTGCCACAGAAGAGGGAGAGACCACTGAAGCTTTCTTT.

CDR3 loop: CASSYSRRQGNSGANVLTF. CDR3 sequence (DNA): TGTGCCAGCAGTTACTCGCGTCGACAGGGGAACTCTGGGGCCAACGTCCTGACTTTC. V gene TRBV6-5 combines with J gene TRBJ2-6; 8 bases match TRBD1. The V gene end was trimmed by 0 bases and the J gene end by 0 bases; junction bases not matched to a gene: 7. The CDR3 length is 19 residues. The germline V gene encodes CDR1 MNHEY and CDR2 SVGAGI.